This T cell receptor beta chain stems from a study of cytomegalovirus exposure and HLA in healthy donors (TCRdb year 2017). Turning to the overall study: According to a later analysis, the 120 or so validation repertoires were produced on the same platform as the 666 repertoires of the first cohort. In addition to the first cohort of 650 to 800 subjects, a separate validation cohort of 120 different subjects was used. The study aimed to test whether cataloging public T cell receptors could reveal signatures of past pathogen exposure. To predict cytomegalovirus infection status, the study brought together high-throughput TCR immunosequencing, statistical association of individual TCRs with disease status, and machine learning. The investigation overall reported the following: In a later analysis, TCRs clustered in the first cohort were found to also tend to co-occur in the 130 or so validation repertoires, with 94% of cluster scores above 0. The classifier was reported to diagnose cytomegalovirus status with high specificity and sensitivity in both the original cohort and the validation cohort. In the study, some 180 TCR beta chains were listed as associated with cytomegalovirus. It was suggested by the authors that the approach could potentially be generalized to other disease states and immunological phenotypes. Most TCR sequences were seen in very few donors, while some public TCRs were found in many individuals. The validation cohort had no HLA typing available for a later analysis, so co-occurrence within that cohort was assessed over all 120 or so repertoires. In vitro tests confirmed that three of the cytomegalovirus-associated TCR beta chains recognize cytomegalovirus antigens.

The library was produced with the immunoSEQ multiplex PCR assay. For the original study's pipeline: A statistical classification framework was built to diagnose cytomegalovirus status from the catalog of TCR beta chain sequences. Sourced from immuneACCESS, this table was stored by TCRdb with only in-frame sequences that have V and J called. A share of the clones is absent; for the studies checked, an unresolved V gene accounts for under half, and the remainder has no known explanation. That table supplies the V and J calls and clone size; D and trimming were determined from the DNA. In all, the sample holds 73,000 or so clones, and approximately 94% of those were seen once. Roughly 3.2% of the sample rests with the top ten. A note on this clone: This clone's antigen is unknown. Qualities for individual bases were not recorded, and no much larger clone is one base off.

Donors formed part of the validation cohort, which comprised about 130 subjects and was distinct from the first cohort of 670 or so subjects. The trim is 5 bases for V and 3 bases for J, with a gap of 10 bases between the germline ends. Sequences WSHSY (CDR1) and SAAADI (CDR2) are obtained from the germline V gene. Including cysteine and phenylalanine, the CDR3 has 13 amino acids. Solely the CDR3 DNA is kept, with 39 bases framed from the first base. The sequence is built from TRBV10-2 and TRBJ1-2; the D gene is possibly TRBD1, with 6 bases matching. This sequence originates from a woman aged 18-30 years in good health and CMV-seropositive. The specimen was PBMCs. The nucleotide sequence is given as TGCGCCAGCAGTTGGGACACCTACTATGGCTACACCTTC. Translation gives CASSWDTYYGYTF.